These T cell receptor beta chains were read from a single sample in a study of blood T cell repertoires in COVID-19. Profiling relied on immunoSEQ multiplex PCR, and the TCRdb table lists in-frame clones only, not all of them. The table includes about 140,000 clones, roughly 80% detected once. The sequenced material came from peripheral blood. All receptors derive from a man aged 50 or older with acute or convalescent COVID-19. Both conserved end residues are part of each CDR3. A D gene is named only where the DNA matches it firmly.

v_gene,j_gene,d_gene,CDR3aa,CDR3nt
TRBV4-2,TRBJ2-3,NA,CASSQGPTTGRTADTQYF,TGTGCCAGCAGCCAGGGGCCGACGACAGGTCGTACCGCAGATACGCAGTATTTT
TRBV5-1,TRBJ1-3,NA,CASSLVGGRSSGNTIYF,TGCGCCAGCAGCTTGGTTGGCGGCCGGAGCTCTGGAAACACCATATATTTT
TRBV7-8,TRBJ2-1,TRBD1,CASSFRTGGNEQFF,TGTGCCAGCAGCTTTAGGACAGGGGGCAATGAGCAGTTCTTC
TRBV5-4,TRBJ1-2,NA,CASSFYFGYTF,TGTGCCAGCAGCTTCTACTTTGGCTACACCTTC
TRBV2,TRBJ2-2,NA,CASSREGGAGNTGELFF,TGTGCCAGCAGTCGAGAAGGGGGGGCCGGGAACACCGGGGAGCTGTTTTTT
TRBV18,TRBJ2-1,NA,CASSPSAGRNEQFF,TGTGCCAGCTCACCTTCGGCGGGTAGGAATGAGCAGTTCTTC
TRBV23-1,TRBJ1-1,NA,CASSQSSQGRTEAFF,TGCGCCAGCAGTCAATCGAGCCAGGGTCGGACTGAAGCTTTCTTT
TRBV11-2,TRBJ2-1,TRBD1,CASSSLRDRAYNEQFF,TGTGCCAGCAGCTCCCTCCGGGACAGGGCCTACAATGAGCAGTTCTTC
TRBV18,TRBJ1-6,NA,CASSPWTVGSSYNSPLHF,TGTGCCAGCTCACCCTGGACAGTTGGGAGCTCCTATAATTCACCCCTCCACTTT
TRBV11-2,TRBJ2-1,TRBD2,CASRGGTSGYNEQFF,TGTGCCAGCCGTGGCGGGACTAGCGGCTACAATGAGCAGTTCTTC
TRBV9,TRBJ1-2,NA,CASSVDEGRRPTLEGYTF,TGTGCCAGCAGCGTAGACGAGGGGAGGCGACCGACTCTAGAGGGCTACACCTTC
TRBV4-1,TRBJ1-5,NA,CASSRVGWGDQPQHF,TGCGCCAGCAGCCGAGTTGGGTGGGGGGATCAGCCCCAGCATTTT
TRBV11-3,TRBJ1-1,TRBD1,CASSPGGQGFSEAFF,TGTGCCAGCAGCCCAGGAGGACAGGGTTTCTCTGAAGCTTTCTTT
TRBV11-2,TRBJ1-1,TRBD1,CASRPGQGPKTLTNTEAFF,TGTGCCAGCCGACCGGGACAGGGCCCGAAAACCCTTACTAACACTGAAGCTTTCTTT
TRBV19,TRBJ1-2,NA,CASSIDRHFYGYTF,TGTGCCAGTAGTATAGATCGACACTTCTATGGCTACACCTTC
TRBV19,TRBJ1-6,NA,CASSIGRSRNYNSPLHF,TGTGCCAGTAGTATAGGCAGGTCCAGGAATTATAATTCACCCCTCCACTTT
TRBV12-3/TRBV12-4,TRBJ1-2,NA,CASSFDRNGYTF,TGTGCCAGCAGTTTCGACAGGAATGGCTACACCTTC
TRBV3-1/TRBV3-2,TRBJ1-1,NA,CASSLGEGDTEAFF,TGTGCCAGCAGCTTAGGGGAGGGAGACACTGAAGCTTTCTTT
TRBV12-3/TRBV12-4,TRBJ1-5,TRBD1,CASKQGARQPQHF,TGTGCCAGCAAACAGGGGGCTAGGCAGCCCCAGCATTTT
TRBV5-8,TRBJ1-1,TRBD1,CASSRRTGGARTEAFF,TGTGCCAGCAGCCGAAGGACAGGGGGCGCCAGGACTGAAGCTTTCTTT
TRBV2,TRBJ2-5,NA,CASRGQSQETQYF,TGTGCCAGCAGGGGGCAGTCCCAAGAGACCCAGTACTTC
TRBV28,TRBJ1-2,TRBD1,CASSTLGQGDYGYTF,TGTGCCAGCAGTACCCTCGGACAGGGTGACTATGGCTACACCTTC
TRBV19,TRBJ1-1,TRBD1,CASSIVMARGTEAFF,TGTGCCAGTAGTATTGTAATGGCCAGGGGGACTGAAGCTTTCTTT
TRBV9,TRBJ2-1,TRBD2,CASSGKGTSGSSYNEQFF,TGTGCCAGCAGCGGTAAGGGGACTAGCGGCAGCTCCTACAATGAGCAGTTCTTC
TRBV15,TRBJ2-3,NA,CATSRGGQNTDTQYF,TGTGCCACCAGCAGAGGGGGACAAAACACAGATACGCAGTATTTT
TRBV3-1/TRBV3-2,TRBJ1-1,NA,CASSQGGGAEAFF,TGTGCCAGCAGCCAGGGTGGGGGGGCTGAAGCTTTCTTT
TRBV15,TRBJ2-3,TRBD2,CATSRIAGAFYPPTDTQYF,TGTGCCACCAGCAGGATAGCGGGTGCCTTCTACCCTCCCACAGATACGCAGTATTTT
TRBV6-1,TRBJ1-5,NA,CASSEGPGEGQPQHF,TGTGCCAGCAGTGAGGGCCCCGGGGAGGGTCAGCCCCAGCATTTT
TRBV5-1,TRBJ2-1,TRBD1,CASSETGVYEQFF,TGCGCCAGCAGCGAGACAGGGGTTTATGAGCAGTTCTTC
TRBV6-6,TRBJ1-3,NA,CASGTENSGNTIYF,TGTGCCAGCGGGACTGAGAACTCTGGAAACACCATATATTTT
TRBV18,TRBJ1-1,TRBD1,CASSPQGQLEAFF,TGTGCCAGCTCACCGCAGGGACAGCTTGAAGCTTTCTTT
TRBV10-1,TRBJ2-3,NA,CASSDTGTSDTDTQYF,TGCGCCAGCAGCGACACCGGGACTTCCGACACAGATACGCAGTATTTT
TRBV4-1,TRBJ1-1,NA,CASSPAGSTEAFF,TGCGCCAGCAGCCCGGCGGGGAGCACTGAAGCTTTCTTT
TRBV20-1,TRBJ1-1,NA,CSARGGAEAFF,TGCAGTGCTAGAGGGGGCGCTGAAGCTTTCTTT
TRBV28,TRBJ2-5,TRBD1,CASSSSTGGQETQYF,TGTGCCAGCAGTTCCTCGACAGGGGGACAAGAGACCCAGTACTTC
TRBV5-1,TRBJ2-3,NA,CASSLESGSTDTQYF,TGCGCCAGCAGCTTGGAGTCGGGTAGCACAGATACGCAGTATTTT
TRBV5-6,TRBJ1-2,NA,CASSLVWGPEANYGYTF,TGTGCCAGCAGCTTGGTCTGGGGGCCGGAGGCGAACTATGGCTACACCTTC